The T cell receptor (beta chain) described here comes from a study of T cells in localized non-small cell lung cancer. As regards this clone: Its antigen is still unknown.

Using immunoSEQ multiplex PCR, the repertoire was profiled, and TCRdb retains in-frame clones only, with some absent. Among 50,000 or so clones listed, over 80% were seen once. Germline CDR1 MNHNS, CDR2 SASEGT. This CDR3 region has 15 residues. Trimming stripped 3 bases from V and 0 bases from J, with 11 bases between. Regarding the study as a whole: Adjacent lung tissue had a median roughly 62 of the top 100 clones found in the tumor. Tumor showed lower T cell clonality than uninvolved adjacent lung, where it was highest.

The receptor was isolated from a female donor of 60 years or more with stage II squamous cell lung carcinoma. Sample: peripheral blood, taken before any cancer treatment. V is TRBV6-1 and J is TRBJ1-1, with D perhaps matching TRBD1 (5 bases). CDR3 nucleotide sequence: TGTGCCAGCAGTGAGACCGGGGCTATGAACACTGAAGCTTTCTTT. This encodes CASSETGAMNTEAFF.